This T cell receptor (beta chain) comes out of a study of T cells expressing NK-cell markers. Study observations and caveats: Dominant NKG2C+ clonotypes made up roughly 1.0-7.0% of CD8+ T cells in over five donors.

CDR1 and CDR2 from the germline V gene are DFQATT and SNEGSKA (reference sequence). This CDR3 region has 13 residues. Template switching by 5'RACE with UMIs generated the TCR beta cDNA. From the 5' RACE reads, TCRdb lists one entry per CDR3 protein and no DNA. This listing includes roughly 150,000 distinct CDR3 sequences. About this clonotype: Its matching antigen is unknown.

The sequenced sample consisted of blood T cells: a sorted CD56 or NKG2C T cell subset, CD4+ or CD8+ T cells, or bulk PBMC T cells (not recorded which). The gene calls are TRBV20-1 and TRBJ2-5; TCRdb designates TRBD1, a call that cannot be tested without DNA. This TCR derives from a woman aged 18-70 years in good health. The CDR3 reads CSASNRGQETQYF.